The 20 T cell receptor beta chains below come from one sample, sequenced in a study of OX40 agonist ivuxolimab in advanced cancers. Libraries were prepared by immunoSEQ multiplex PCR; TCRdb keeps only in-frame clonotypes and omits some of them. The data contain more than 50,000 clones, about nine tenths of them singletons. This sample comprised CD4+ or CD8+ T cells sorted from blood, obtained in a trial of the OX40 agonist ivuxolimab. These receptors were taken from an adult with an advanced solid tumor such as melanoma, head and neck, liver or kidney cancer.

The rearrangement links TRBV6-5 to TRBJ2-7; perhaps TRBD2 as D (5 bases). The CDR3 covers 14 residues. Between the trimmed V and J ends, which lost 7 bases and 6 bases, there was a span of 19 bases. Germline loops: CDR1 MNHEY, CDR2 SVGAGI. The CDR3 sequence: CASTLAGPPSEQYF. CDR3 in DNA: TGTGCCAGCACCCTCGCGGGCCCCCCGAGCGAGCAGTACTTC.

The V call is TRBV6-1, the J call TRBJ1-1; D is undetermined. In germline, CDR1 is MNHNS, CDR2 SASEGT. V was cut by 5 bases and J by 4 bases, with 11 bases left in between. The CDR3 extends over 13 amino acids. The CDR3 DNA sequence: TGTGCCAGCAGTCCCCCCTCCGGCACTGAAGCTTTCTTT. It codes for CASSPPSGTEAFF.

The V call is TRBV7-2, the J call TRBJ1-3; 9 nucleotides line up with TRBD1. Germline trimming cut 1 base from V and 0 bases from J; bases unmatched to any gene: 4. Germline assignment: CDR1 SGHTA and CDR2 FQGNSA. The CDR3 consists of 17 residues. The CDR3: CASSLGGQGISGNTIYF. CDR3 nucleotide sequence: TGTGCCAGCAGCTTAGGTGGACAGGGGATCTCTGGAAACACCATATATTTT.

The chain recombines TRBV19 with TRBJ2-1; TRBD2 matches 8 bases. V dropped 8 bases and J dropped 7; count of bases not matched to a gene: 4. Germline V gene data show CDR1 as LNHDA and CDR2 as SQIVND (reference sequence). This CDR3 is built from 12 residues. The CDR3 sequence: CASWGLVNEQFF. The CDR3 DNA follows: TGTGCCAGTTGGGGACTAGTGAATGAGCAGTTCTTC.

The V call is TRBV28, the J call TRBJ2-7; D is perhaps TRBD1 (5 bases). Germline V gene data show CDR1 as MDHEN and CDR2 as SYDVKM. The CDR3 sequence is 13 residues long. V was trimmed by 2 bases and J by 3 bases, leaving 8 bases between them. The CDR3 loop is CASSLRQIYEQYF. Here the CDR3 DNA reads TGTGCCAGCAGTTTAAGACAGATCTACGAGCAGTACTTC.

This clone showed up just once. The gene calls are TRBV7-2 and TRBJ1-4; D may be TRBD1 (5 bases). V was clipped by 5 bases and J by 2 bases, with 9 bases between them. The germline CDR1 and CDR2 sequences are SGHTA and FQGNSA. The CDR3 loop spans 14 amino acids. The CDR3 DNA reads TGTGCCAGCAGCCTCGGACACACTAATGAAAAACTGTTTTTT. As protein: CASSLGHTNEKLFF.

The V and J genes are TRBV7-2 and TRBJ1-6, with TRBD1 identical over 8 bases. V shed 5 bases and J 5 bases; nucleotides not matched to a gene: 5. Per germline, CDR1 SGHTA and CDR2 FQGNSA. The CDR3 loop spans 15 amino acids. This chain's CDR3 is CASSTQGANNSPLHF. CDR3 DNA sequence: TGTGCCAGCAGCACGCAGGGGGCCAATAATTCACCCCTCCACTTT.

This clone occurred a few times. The chain employs TRBV27 and TRBJ1-2, with TRBD1 matching over 7 bases. J lost 4 bases, V lost 5 bases, and 13 bases had no gene match. The CDR3 consists of 16 residues. Germline loops: CDR1 MNHEY, CDR2 SMNVEV (reference sequence). This CDR3 reads CASSPYQTGLGYGYTF. In DNA form, the CDR3 reads TGTGCCAGCAGTCCTTACCAGACAGGGCTTGGCTATGGCTACACCTTC.

CDR3 nucleotide sequence: TGTGCCAGCTCACCAACGGCGGATTCTAACTATGGCTACACCTTC. Encoded protein: CASSPTADSNYGYTF. The V call is TRBV18, the J call TRBJ1-2; D is undetermined. Looked up from germline, CDR1 is KGHSH and CDR2 is LQKENI. The CDR3 covers 15 residues. Trimming left V 2 bases short and J 0 bases short, with 10 bases between.

The CDR3 DNA sequence: TGTGCCAGCAGCTACAACAGGGGTCTTTATGGCTACACCTTC. Its translation is CASSYNRGLYGYTF. V and J are TRBV7-9 and TRBJ1-2; TRBD1 agrees at 7 bases. V dropped 4 bases and J dropped 5; count of bases not matched to a gene: 7. Germline CDR1 and CDR2: SEHNR and FQNEAQ (reference sequence). The CDR3 contains 14 residues.

The rearrangement links TRBV5-1 to TRBJ2-3, with 11 nucleotides matching TRBD2. Per germline, CDR1 SGHRS and CDR2 YFSETQ. The V segment lost 4 bases and the J segment 6 bases; nucleotides outside the gene matches: 4. The CDR3 is 14 amino acids. The chain's CDR3 is CASSKTSGSDTQYF. DNA of the CDR3: TGCGCCAGCAGCAAAACTAGCGGGAGTGATACGCAGTATTTT.

This clone was counted a few times. This chain uses TRBV25-1 with TRBJ1-2, with 7 bases fitting TRBD1. CDR1 is MGHDK, CDR2 SYGVNS, per germline. The CDR3 spans 13 residues. V was pared by 5 bases and J by 3 bases, with 3 bases of the junction left unmatched. The CDR3 here is CASSRTGDYGYTF. In DNA form, the CDR3 reads TGTGCCAGCAGTAGAACAGGGGACTATGGCTACACCTTC.

This CDR3 reads CASSYSGTQPQHF. CDR3 bases: TGTGCCAGCAGTTACTCGGGGACCCAGCCCCAGCATTTT. V usage is TRBV6-6 and J usage is TRBJ1-5, with a possible D match to TRBD1 (5 bases). V dropped 0 bases and J dropped 7 bases, with 7 bases sitting between them. Germline loops: CDR1 MNHNY, CDR2 SVGAGI (reference sequence). This CDR3 contains 13 residues.

J is TRBJ2-7 and V is TRBV7-2; 7 nucleotides agree with TRBD1. V lost 2 bases to trimming and J lost 3 bases; unmatched junction nucleotides: 1. Germline CDR1 reads SGHTA; CDR2 reads FQGNSA. The CDR3 is 13 amino acids. The CDR3 sequence is CASSLTGDYEQYF. The CDR3 DNA is TGTGCCAGCAGCTTAACAGGGGACTACGAGCAGTACTTC.

J is TRBJ2-7 and V is TRBV29-1; 7 bases align to TRBD1. Losses at the gene ends were 8 bases for V and 2 bases for J; bases not matched to a gene: 9. The CDR3 contains 13 residues. The V gene's germline CDR1 is SQVTM and CDR2 ANQGSEA. CDR3 loop: CSFRTGSTYEQYF. The CDR3 bases are TGCAGCTTCCGGACAGGCAGTACCTACGAGCAGTACTTC.

The J gene is TRBJ2-1, the V gene TRBV19, with 7 nucleotides matching TRBD2. Germline-derived CDR1 and CDR2 are LNHDA and SQIVND (reference sequence). V shed 7 bases and J 2 bases; nucleotides not matched to a gene: 8. The CDR3 loop spans 15 amino acids. In DNA form, the CDR3 reads TGTGCCAGTATCAAAAGAGCGGGGCCCTACAATGAGCAGTTCTTC. This encodes CASIKRAGPYNEQFF.

This rearrangement joins TRBV11-2 to TRBJ2-4, with D maybe TRBD2 (6 bases). The germline V gene encodes CDR1 SGHAT and CDR2 FQNNGV. The V and J ends lost 5 bases and 0 bases respectively, with 14 bases between them. This CDR3 comprises 16 residues. The CDR3 nucleotides are TGTGCCAGCAGCGCCCCCGGGACTGTAGCCAAAAACATTCAGTACTTC. This codes for CASSAPGTVAKNIQYF. Combining the CDR3 with reference TRBV11-2 and TRBJ2-4 gives the whole variable domain EAGVAQSPRYKIIEKRQSVAFWCNPISGHATLYWYQQILGQGPKLLIQFQNNGVVDDSQLPKDRFSAERLKGVDSTLKIQPAKLEDSAVYLCASSAPGTVAKNIQYFGAGTRLSVL.

This chain joins TRBV29-1 and TRBJ2-3; TRBD2 might be the D (6 bases). Germline V gene lookup returns CDR1 SQVTM and CDR2 ANQGSEA. Trimming shortened V by 3 bases and J by 0 bases, and 13 bases separated the two germline ends. This CDR3 is built from 15 residues. DNA of the CDR3: TGCAGCGTTGATCCACTAGCAGAAAGCACAGATACGCAGTATTTT. Its translation: CSVDPLAESTDTQYF.

The rearrangement joins TRBV7-8 to TRBJ1-1; 11 bases agree with TRBD1. Losses at the gene ends were 4 bases for V and 6 bases for J; bases not matched to a gene: 7. The V gene's germline CDR1 is SGHVS and CDR2 FQNEAQ. The CDR3 is 15 amino acids. This CDR3 reads CASSWTGGADPEAFF. The CDR3 DNA sequence: TGTGCCAGCAGCTGGACAGGGGGCGCGGATCCTGAAGCTTTCTTT.

V usage is TRBV28 and J usage is TRBJ1-1, with a weak D call TRBD1 (6 bases). The CDR3 sequence is 15 residues long. Germline CDR1 and CDR2: MDHEN and SYDVKM. Trimming removed 3 bases from V and 5 bases from J, with 16 bases in between. The CDR3 sequence is CASSFSGGGGTEAFF. CDR3 DNA sequence: TGTGCCAGCAGTTTTTCCGGGGGCGGGGGTACTGAAGCTTTCTTT.